The 22 T cell receptor beta chains listed next were all sequenced from one sample in a study of T-cell reconstitution after alpha-beta-depleted transplantation in children. Preparing the TCRbeta library involved the use of unique molecular identifiers. TCRdb fed the PCR reads into MiXCR, producing one record per CDR3 protein. Here the sample spans around 480,000 distinct CDR3 sequences, approximately 30% being singletons. Sequencing used PBMCs from the stem cell graft donor, obtained from the stem cell graft. The receptors come from a human donor who donated a stem cell graft to a child with aplastic anemia.

Only a few counts were recorded for this clonotype. The chain carries TRBV21-1 and TRBJ2-7. TRBV21-1 is flagged as a pseudogene. The CDR3 has 12 residues. CDR3 protein: CASSNYGYEQYV. Written as DNA, the CDR3 is TGTGCCAGCAGCAACTACGGCTACGAGCAGTACGTC.

The chain employs TRBV28 and TRBJ2-7; 7 bases map to TRBD1. In germline, CDR1 is MDHEN, CDR2 SYDVKM. The V segment lost 4 bases and the J segment 4 bases; nucleotides outside the gene matches: 10. The CDR3 runs 15 residues. DNA of the CDR3: TGTGCCAGCAGTTCTCCTCACAGGGGTGGATACGAGCAGTACTTC. Amino acid sequence: CASSSPHRGGYEQYF. Combining the CDR3 with reference TRBV28 and TRBJ2-7 gives the whole variable domain DVKVTQSSRYLVKRTGEKVFLECVQDMDHENMFWYRQDPGLGLRLIYFSYDVKMKEKGDIPEGYSVSREKKERFSLILESASTNQTSMYLCASSSPHRGGYEQYFGPGTRLTVT.

The genes are TRBV20-1 and TRBJ2-1, with a possible D match to TRBD2 (6 bases). The germline V and J ends were trimmed by 3 bases and 2 bases, with 17 bases remaining between them. CDR3 length equals 16 residues. The germline CDR1 and CDR2 sequences are DFQATT and SNEGSKA (reference sequence). The DNA for the CDR3 is TGCAGTGCTAGGGCCGAGTACGGGGGACCCTACAATGAGCAGTTCTTC. Its translation is CSARAEYGGPYNEQFF.

The CDR3 nucleotides read TGTGCCAGCAGTTACCGGGCAGGGGCAGGAGGTATAGGGGCTTTCTTT. This translates into CASSYRAGAGGIGAFF. V and J are TRBV6-5 and TRBJ1-1; a possible D gene is TRBD1 (6 bases). The CDR3 covers 16 residues. The V end lost 2 bases, the J end lost 11 bases, and 24 bases lay between the germline ends. The germline gives CDR1 MNHEY, CDR2 SVGAGI.

This clonotype appeared once. The chain joins TRBV7-9 to TRBJ1-1, with D perhaps TRBD1 (6 bases). Germline CDR1 is SEHNR and CDR2 is FQNEAQ (reference sequence). V lost 7 bases, J lost 0 bases, and 18 bases lay in between. CDR3 size: 16 residues. CDR3 region: CASTQGSGFMNTEAFF. CDR3 nucleotide sequence: TGTGCCAGCACCCAGGGGTCCGGGTTCATGAACACTGAAGCTTTCTTT.

This clonotype was detected a few times. This chain joins TRBV12-3 or TRBV12-4 and TRBJ1-5; 8 bases agree with TRBD1. This CDR3 comprises 15 residues. With V trimmed by 5 bases and J by 3 bases, 6 bases remained unmatched. CDR3 coding DNA: TGTGCCAGCAGTATGCAGGGGGCTTACAATCAGCCCCAGCATTTT. Encoded protein: CASSMQGAYNQPQHF.

The J gene is TRBJ1-2, the V gene TRBV12-3 or TRBV12-4, with D perhaps matching TRBD1 (5 bases). The CDR3 is 15 amino acids. The germline V and J ends were trimmed by 4 bases and 1 base, with 13 bases remaining between them. The CDR3 DNA follows: TGTGCCAGCAGTTCCATGACAGTCTATAACTATGGCTACACCTTC. This encodes CASSSMTVYNYGYTF.

In this sample, this clonotype turned up a few times. The genes are TRBV20-1 and TRBJ1-5; the D gene is possibly TRBD1 (5 bases). The CDR3 runs 15 residues. V lost 1 base to trimming and J lost 2 bases, with 12 bases between them. CDR1 DFQATT and CDR2 SNEGSKA come from the germline V gene (reference sequence). The CDR3 nucleotides read TGCAGTGCTAGAGGAGGGGTTGGGGGCAATCAGCCCCAGCATTTT. Its protein product is CSARGGVGGNQPQHF.

This chain uses TRBV15 with TRBJ2-1; tentative D call: TRBD2 (6 bases). CDR3 length: 17 residues. In germline, CDR1 is LNHNV, CDR2 YYDKDF (reference sequence). V lost 0 bases and J 2 bases, leaving 14 bases between the germline ends. In DNA form, the CDR3 reads TGTGCCACCAGCAGAGATGCGGGGAGCCCCCCCTACAATGAGCAGTTCTTC. Its translation is CATSRDAGSPPYNEQFF. The full variable domain, with the rest looked up from reference TRBV15 and TRBJ2-1, is DAMVIQNPRYQVTQFGKPVTLSCSQTLNHNVMYWYQQKSSQAPKLLFHYYDKDFNNEADTPDNFQSRRPNTSFCFLDIRSPGLGDTAMYLCATSRDAGSPPYNEQFFGPGTRLTVL.

The CDR3 nucleotides are TGCGCCAGCAGCTTGGAGGTAGCCTCTAGCACAGATACGCAGTATTTT. This gives the protein CASSLEVASSTDTQYF. This rearrangement joins TRBV5-1 to TRBJ2-3; no clear D gene. From germline, CDR1 is SGHRS and CDR2 YFSETQ. V was shortened by 0 bases and J by 0 bases, with 11 bases between the two germline ends. CDR3 length: 16 residues.

This sequence joins TRBV6-2 or TRBV6-3 and TRBJ2-3, with TRBD2 matching 7 bases. The germline CDR1 and CDR2 sequences are MNHEY and SVGEGT. The CDR3 extends over 15 amino acids. V shed 3 bases and J 2 bases; nucleotides not matched to a gene: 5. In nucleotides, the CDR3 is TGTGCCAGCAGTTATAGCGAGCGGGACACAGATACGCAGTATTTT. Translation gives CASSYSERDTDTQYF.

The chain recombines TRBV7-2 with TRBJ2-2, with no clear D. Germline loops: CDR1 SGHTA, CDR2 FQGNSA. CDR3 length: 16 residues. V gave up 0 bases and J gave up 2 bases, with 10 bases separating them. CDR3 bases: TGTGCCAGCAGCTTAGCGTATACAGTCAACACCGGGGAGCTGTTTTTT. It translates to CASSLAYTVNTGELFF. Full variable domain (rest looked up from reference TRBV7-2 and TRBJ2-2): GAGVSQSPSNKVTEKGKDVELRCDPISGHTALYWYRQSLGQGLEFLIYFQGNSAPDKSGLPSDRFSAERTGGSVSTLTIQRTQQEDSAVYLCASSLAYTVNTGELFFGEGSRLTVL.

The gene calls are TRBV9 and TRBJ1-1; possible D gene TRBD1, 6 bases. Per the germline V gene, CDR1 is SGDLS and CDR2 is YYNGEE. Trimming stripped 6 bases from V and 2 bases from J, with 14 bases between. The CDR3 runs 14 residues. CDR3 protein: CASNKRGGNTEAFF. The CDR3 DNA follows: TGTGCCAGCAACAAGAGGGGGGGAAACACTGAAGCTTTCTTT.

V and J are TRBV6-1 and TRBJ2-5, with 12 bases aligning to TRBD1. CDR3 length equals 17 residues. Looked up from germline, CDR1 is MNHNS and CDR2 is SASEGT. J was trimmed by 4 bases and V by 4 bases; bases with no gene match: 10. CDR3 protein: CASSAGTGGNLGETQYF. DNA of the CDR3: TGTGCCAGCAGTGCCGGGACAGGGGGCAACTTAGGAGAGACCCAGTACTTC.

This clonotype was observed a handful of times. V and J are TRBV29-1 and TRBJ2-1; 9 bases align to TRBD2. The CDR3 is made up of 14 amino acids. V trimming: 3 bases; J trimming: 5 bases; junction bases outside the gene matches: 5. Germline V gives CDR1 SQVTM, CDR2 ANQGSEA. The CDR3 nucleotides read TGCAGCGTTGAGCTAGCGGGGCAACACAATGAGCAGTTCTTC. Amino acids: CSVELAGQHNEQFF.

V usage is TRBV7-9 and J usage is TRBJ2-3; D is uncertain. The CDR3 has 16 residues. From germline, CDR1 is SEHNR and CDR2 FQNEAQ (reference sequence). V lost 1 base and J 5 bases, leaving 16 bases between the germline ends. In DNA form, the CDR3 reads TGTGCCAGCAGCTTAGAGGTGGTCAGCGTGGGAGATACGCAGTATTTT. Translating gives CASSLEVVSVGDTQYF.

V usage is TRBV27 and J usage is TRBJ2-1; D is possibly TRBD2 (6 bases). Per germline, CDR1 MNHEY and CDR2 SMNVEV (reference sequence). This CDR3 comprises 14 residues. V lost 6 bases and J lost 7, with 16 bases in between. This CDR3 is CASRTRRAVNEQFF. The DNA for the CDR3 is TGTGCCAGCAGAACTAGGAGGGCGGTTAATGAGCAGTTCTTC.

The V gene is TRBV5-1, the J gene TRBJ1-2; D is unresolved. This CDR3 region has 14 residues. V shed 2 bases and J shed 3 bases, with 11 bases lying between them. The germline CDR1 and CDR2 sequences are SGHRS and YFSETQ. The CDR3 sequence: CASSFLTQDYGYTF. The CDR3 DNA is TGCGCCAGCAGCTTTTTGACGCAGGACTATGGCTACACCTTC. The variable domain in full, completed from reference TRBV5-1 and TRBJ1-2, reads KAGVTQTPRYLIKTRGQQVTLSCSPISGHRSVSWYQQTPGQGLQFLFEYFSETQRNKGNFPGRFSGRQFSNSRSEMNVSTLELGDSALYLCASSFLTQDYGYTFGSGTRLTVV.

The genes are TRBV20-1 and TRBJ2-5, with TRBD2 matching over 8 bases. The trim removed 6 bases at V and 2 bases at J, leaving 8 bases unmatched. Looked up from germline, CDR1 is DFQATT and CDR2 is SNEGSKA (reference sequence). This CDR3 region has 14 residues. CDR3 loop: CSADRIAGQETQYF. CDR3 sequence (DNA): TGCAGTGCGGACCGGATAGCGGGACAAGAGACCCAGTACTTC.

The V gene is TRBV11-3, the J gene TRBJ2-4; a weak D match, TRBD1 (8 bases). Trimming removed 3 bases at V and 4 bases at J, with 16 bases between. Germline V lookup: CDR1 SGHNT, CDR2 YENEEA. The CDR3 loop spans 16 amino acids. DNA of the CDR3: TGTGCCAGCAGCTTCTCCGGACAGGGACTAAAAAACATTCAGTACTTC. As protein: CASSFSGQGLKNIQYF.

There are a few counts of this clonotype. This chain links TRBV3-1 with TRBJ2-7; D uncertain. Per the germline V gene, CDR1 is LGHDT and CDR2 is YNNKEL (reference sequence). V lost 4 bases and J 2 bases, leaving 12 bases between the germline ends. CDR3 size: 14 residues. The CDR3 nucleotides are TGTGCCAGCAGCCCGGGCCTTGGGGCCTACGAGCAGTACGTC. This codes for CASSPGLGAYEQYV.

This rearrangement joins TRBV12-3 or TRBV12-4 to TRBJ2-1, with a possible D match to TRBD2 (5 bases). The CDR3 runs 12 residues. Trimming left V 2 bases short and J 14 bases short, with 13 bases between. The DNA of the CDR3 is TGTGCCAGCAGTTTATCCAGAAGAGGGAAGTTCTTC. This translates into CASSLSRRGKFF.